Given below is one TCR beta chain in context. Its target is unknown. The data are from a study of T cell responses to AZD1222 COVID-19 vaccine. Study-level findings and limits: In a largely white British group with more females than males, clonal diversity was possibly underestimated. Seropositive at baseline were only a handful of AZD1222 recipients. Spike-specific TCR breadth and depth grew following two AZD1222 doses.

Germline V gives CDR1 LGHDT, CDR2 YNNKEL (reference sequence). The CDR3 extends over 14 amino acids. The ends lost 5 bases at V and 3 bases at J; junction bases unmatched: 6. Measured with immunoSEQ multiplex PCR; TCRdb has only the in-frame clones, and not every one. Of roughly 130,000 clones listed, about nine tenths are singletons. The V and J genes are TRBV3-1 (or the pseudogene TRBV3-2) and TRBJ2-5, with TRBD2 matching over 7 bases. This material consisted of peripheral blood, taken 28 days after the second AZD1222 dose. This TCR derives from an adult who received the AZD1222 COVID-19 vaccine. This CDR3 is CASSKGAGKETQYF. CDR3 DNA: TGTGCCAGCAGCAAAGGAGCGGGGAAAGAGACCCAGTACTTC.